The clone carrying this T cell receptor (beta chain) was observed once. CDR1 and CDR2 from the germline V gene are MNHEY and SVGAGI. The CDR3 is made up of 15 amino acids. V shed 5 bases, J shed 0 bases, and the junction held 4 bases outside the gene matches. The record originates from a study of blood T cell repertoires in COVID-19. The method was immunoSEQ multiplex PCR; TCRdb's version includes in-frame clones alone and lacks a portion of them. This sample yields 40,000 or so clones, of which 90% to 95% are seen a single time; 15% to 18% belongs to the top ten. The J gene is TRBJ1-3, the V gene TRBV6-5, with 7 nucleotides matching TRBD1. The sample consisted of peripheral blood. This clonotype originated in a woman aged 25 to 45 in a cohort sampled during active COVID-19. The CDR3 nucleotides read TGTGCCAGCAGTCGACAGGGCAGCTCTGGAAACACCATATATTTT. Protein sequence: CASSRQGSSGNTIYF.